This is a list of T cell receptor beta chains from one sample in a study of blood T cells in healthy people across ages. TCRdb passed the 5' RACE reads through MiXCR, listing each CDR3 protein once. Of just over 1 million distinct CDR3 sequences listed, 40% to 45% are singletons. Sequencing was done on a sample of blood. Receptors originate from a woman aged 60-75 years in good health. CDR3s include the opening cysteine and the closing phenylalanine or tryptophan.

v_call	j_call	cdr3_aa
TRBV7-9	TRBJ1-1	CASSPDRDAFF
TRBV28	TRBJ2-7	CASSQIPGLFYEQYF
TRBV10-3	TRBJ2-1	CAVKGTGINNEQFF
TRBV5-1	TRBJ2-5	CASSSSGMYQETQYF
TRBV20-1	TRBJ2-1	CSARDELRRNSSYNEQFF
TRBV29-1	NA	CSVEGKRAHSYNEQYF
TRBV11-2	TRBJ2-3	CASSLEGSGSDTQYF
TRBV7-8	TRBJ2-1	CASSKTGGLGNEQFF
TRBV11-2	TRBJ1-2	CASSSLGGYYGYTF
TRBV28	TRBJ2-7	CASTPHGGPMREQYF
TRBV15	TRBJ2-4	CATSRDLGGRVAKNIQYF
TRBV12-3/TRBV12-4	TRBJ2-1	CASSTRKSYNEQFF
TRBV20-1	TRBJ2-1	CSETGTTGNEQFF
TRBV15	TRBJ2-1	CATSRRSANEQFF
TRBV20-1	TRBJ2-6	CSAGRAAGANVLTF
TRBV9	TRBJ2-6	CASSPREIPSGANVLTF
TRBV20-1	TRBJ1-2	CSASGGGNGYTF
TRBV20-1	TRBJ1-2	CSASGLSATSGYTF
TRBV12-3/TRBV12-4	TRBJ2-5	CASSFGEGAQYF
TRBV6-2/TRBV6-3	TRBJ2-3	CASRDLAGAGDTQYF
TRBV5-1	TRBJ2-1	CASSPVLASSYNEQFF
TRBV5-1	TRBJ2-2	CASSPVTALIGELFF
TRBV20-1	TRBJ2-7	CSARQGEIGSYEQYF
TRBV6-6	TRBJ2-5	CASSYGGRAAGEQYF
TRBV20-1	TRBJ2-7	CSARGRAGTGEQYF
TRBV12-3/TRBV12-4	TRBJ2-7	CASRERGRSYEQYF
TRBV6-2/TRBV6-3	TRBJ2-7	CASSYVTGRGTYEQYF
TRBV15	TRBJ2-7	CATSRDRTGKVAYEQYF
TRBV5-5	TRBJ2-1	CASSLTGIHNEQFF
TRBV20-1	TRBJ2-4	CSARDRSAIQYF
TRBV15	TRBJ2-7	CATSRDAAREQYF
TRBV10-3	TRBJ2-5	CAIRDGTSGRNNEQYF
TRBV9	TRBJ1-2	CASSPRTGGFVDYGYTF
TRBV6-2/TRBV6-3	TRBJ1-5	CASSYTGMANQPQHF
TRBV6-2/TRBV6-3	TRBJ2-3	CATSSSLTDTQYF
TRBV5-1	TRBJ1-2	CASSFGGDRGLSGYTF
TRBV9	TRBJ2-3	CASSPRTSGRASQNTDTQYF
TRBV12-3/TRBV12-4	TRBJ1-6	CASSSLRTVRPNNSPLHF
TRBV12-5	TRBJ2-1	CASGFGDYSYNEQFF
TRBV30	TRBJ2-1	CAWSVLGAEQFF
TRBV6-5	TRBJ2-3	CASTQGDTDTQYF
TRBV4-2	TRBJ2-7	CASSHPLAPGTGGSYEQYF